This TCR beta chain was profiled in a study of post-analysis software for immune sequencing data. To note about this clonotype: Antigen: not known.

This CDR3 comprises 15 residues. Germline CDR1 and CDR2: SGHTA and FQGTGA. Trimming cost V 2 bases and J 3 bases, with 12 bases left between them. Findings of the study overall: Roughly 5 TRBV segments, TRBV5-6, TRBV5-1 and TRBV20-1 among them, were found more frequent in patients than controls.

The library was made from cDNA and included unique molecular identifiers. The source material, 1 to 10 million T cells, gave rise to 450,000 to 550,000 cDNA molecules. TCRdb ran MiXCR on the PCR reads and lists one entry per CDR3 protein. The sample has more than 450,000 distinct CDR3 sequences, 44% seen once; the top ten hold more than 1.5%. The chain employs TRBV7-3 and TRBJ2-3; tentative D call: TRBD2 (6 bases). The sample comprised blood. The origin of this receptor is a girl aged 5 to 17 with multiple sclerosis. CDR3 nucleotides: TGTGCCAGCAGCTTATCTGGGGGGTTGACAGATACGCAGTATTTT. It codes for CASSLSGGLTDTQYF.